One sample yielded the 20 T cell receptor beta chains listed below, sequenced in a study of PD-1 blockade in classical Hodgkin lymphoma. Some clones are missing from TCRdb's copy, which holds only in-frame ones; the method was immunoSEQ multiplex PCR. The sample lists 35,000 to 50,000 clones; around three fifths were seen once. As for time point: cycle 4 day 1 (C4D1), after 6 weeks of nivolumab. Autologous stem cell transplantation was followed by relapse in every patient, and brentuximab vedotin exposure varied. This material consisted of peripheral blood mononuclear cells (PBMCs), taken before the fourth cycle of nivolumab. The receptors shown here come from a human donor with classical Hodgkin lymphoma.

The CDR3 DNA reads TGTGCCAGCAAGAGGGGGAAGGATTCACCCCTCCACTTT. Residues: CASKRGKDSPLHF. This sequence joins TRBV6-5 and TRBJ1-6; D possibly corresponds to TRBD1 (6 bases). This CDR3 is 13 amino acids long. Germline V lookup: CDR1 MNHEY, CDR2 SVGAGI. V dropped 7 bases and J dropped 8 bases, with 12 bases sitting between them.

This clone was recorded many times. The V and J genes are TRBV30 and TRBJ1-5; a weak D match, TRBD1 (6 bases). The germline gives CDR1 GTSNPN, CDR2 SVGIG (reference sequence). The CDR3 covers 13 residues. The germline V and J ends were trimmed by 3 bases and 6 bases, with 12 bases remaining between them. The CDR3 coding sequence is TGTGCCTGGAGCGAGCAGGGGCTTCAGCCCCAGCATTTT. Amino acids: CAWSEQGLQPQHF.

CDR3 bases: TGCGCCAGCAGCGAAAGAGGGGATGGGTCAACCCAGTACTTC. It translates to CASSERGDGSTQYF. The chain recombines TRBV10-1 with TRBJ2-5; the D gene could be TRBD1 or TRBD2 (5 bases each). CDR1 and CDR2 (germline): WNHNN, SYGVQD (reference sequence). Trimming took off 6 bases at V and 8 bases at J, with 19 bases between the two ends. The CDR3 length is 14 residues.

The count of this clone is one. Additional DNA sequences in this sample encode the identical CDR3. Here the CDR3 reads CASRQGSGANVLTF. The CDR3 nucleotides read TGTGCCAGTAGACAGGGATCTGGGGCCAACGTCCTGACTTTC. The V call is TRBV19, the J call TRBJ2-6; tentatively, D is TRBD1 (6 bases). Germline V lookup: CDR1 LNHDA, CDR2 SQIVND (reference sequence). The length of the CDR3 is 14 residues. V lost 6 bases to trimming and J lost 1 base, with 7 bases between them.

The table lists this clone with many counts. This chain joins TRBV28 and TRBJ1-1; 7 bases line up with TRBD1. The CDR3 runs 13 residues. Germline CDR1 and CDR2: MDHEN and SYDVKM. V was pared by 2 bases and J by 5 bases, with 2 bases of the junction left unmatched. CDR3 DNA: TGTGCCAGCAGTTTAGAGGGGGCGACTGAAGCTTTCTTT. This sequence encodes CASSLEGATEAFF. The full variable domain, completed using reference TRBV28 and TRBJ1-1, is DVKVTQSSRYLVKRTGEKVFLECVQDMDHENMFWYRQDPGLGLRLIYFSYDVKMKEKGDIPEGYSVSREKKERFSLILESASTNQTSMYLCASSLEGATEAFFGQGTRLTVV.

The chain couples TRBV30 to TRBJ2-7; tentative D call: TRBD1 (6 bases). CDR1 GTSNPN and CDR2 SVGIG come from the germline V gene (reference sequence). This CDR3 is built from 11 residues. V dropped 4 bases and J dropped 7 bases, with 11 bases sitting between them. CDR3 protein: CAWNRDEEQYF. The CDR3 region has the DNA TGTGCCTGGAACAGGGATGAGGAGCAGTACTTC. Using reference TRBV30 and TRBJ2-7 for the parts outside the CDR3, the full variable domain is SQTIHQWPATLVQPVGSPLSLECTVEGTSNPNLYWYRQAAGRGLQLLFYSVGIGQISSEVPQNLSASRPQDRQFILSSKKLLLSDSGFYLCAWNRDEEQYFGPGTRLTVT.

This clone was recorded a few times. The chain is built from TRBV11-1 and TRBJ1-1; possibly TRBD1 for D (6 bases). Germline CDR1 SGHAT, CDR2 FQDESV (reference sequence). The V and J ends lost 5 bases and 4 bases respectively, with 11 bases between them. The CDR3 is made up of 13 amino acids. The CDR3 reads CASSRRGGTEAFF. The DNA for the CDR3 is TGTGCCAGCAGCCGAAGGGGGGGCACTGAAGCTTTCTTT.

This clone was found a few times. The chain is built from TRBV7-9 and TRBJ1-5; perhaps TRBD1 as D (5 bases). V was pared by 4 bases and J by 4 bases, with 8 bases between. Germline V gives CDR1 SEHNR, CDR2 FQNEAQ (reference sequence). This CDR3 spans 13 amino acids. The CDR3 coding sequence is TGTGCCAGCAGCTGGGGGGGGAATCAGCCCCAGCATTTT. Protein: CASSWGGNQPQHF.

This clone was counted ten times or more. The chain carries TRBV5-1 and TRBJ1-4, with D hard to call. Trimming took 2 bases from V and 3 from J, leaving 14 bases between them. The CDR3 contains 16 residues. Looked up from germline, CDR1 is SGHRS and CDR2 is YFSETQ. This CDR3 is CASSFGTSQANEKLFF. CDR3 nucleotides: TGCGCCAGCAGCTTTGGCACCAGCCAGGCTAATGAAAAACTGTTTTTT.

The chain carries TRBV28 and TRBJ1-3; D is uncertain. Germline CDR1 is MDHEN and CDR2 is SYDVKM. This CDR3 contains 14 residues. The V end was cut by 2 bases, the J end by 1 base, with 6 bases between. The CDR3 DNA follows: TGTGCCAGCAGTTTACGGATTTCTGGAAACACCATATATTTT. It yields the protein CASSLRISGNTIYF. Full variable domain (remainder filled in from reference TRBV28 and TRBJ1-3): DVKVTQSSRYLVKRTGEKVFLECVQDMDHENMFWYRQDPGLGLRLIYFSYDVKMKEKGDIPEGYSVSREKKERFSLILESASTNQTSMYLCASSLRISGNTIYFGEGSWLTVV.

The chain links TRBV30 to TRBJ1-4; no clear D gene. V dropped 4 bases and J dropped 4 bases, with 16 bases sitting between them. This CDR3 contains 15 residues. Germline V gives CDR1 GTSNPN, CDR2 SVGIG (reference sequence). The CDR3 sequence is CAWTRNGGDNEKLFF. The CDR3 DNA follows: TGTGCCTGGACTCGAAATGGCGGGGATAATGAAAAACTGTTTTTT.

The CDR3, as DNA: TGCAGGGACAGGGAGGACTATGGCTACACCTTC. Amino acids: CRDREDYGYTF. V usage is TRBV20-1 and J usage is TRBJ1-2, with 8 positions matching TRBD1. The CDR3 is 11 amino acids. Germline values: CDR1 DFQATT, CDR2 SNEGSKA (reference sequence).

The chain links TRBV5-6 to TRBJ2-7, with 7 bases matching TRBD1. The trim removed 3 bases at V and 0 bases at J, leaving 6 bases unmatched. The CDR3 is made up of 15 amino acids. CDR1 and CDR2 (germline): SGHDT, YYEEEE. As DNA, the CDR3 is TGTGCCAGCAGCTACCGGGACAGCGTCTCCTACGAGCAGTACTTC. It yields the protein CASSYRDSVSYEQYF.

CDR3 in DNA: TGTGCCAGCAGTTACTCGCCGGAAGCTGGAGCTTTCTTT. It specifies CASSYSPEAGAFF. The V call is TRBV6-6, the J call TRBJ1-1; no clear D gene. CDR3 length equals 13 residues. Germline-derived CDR1 and CDR2 are MNHNY and SVGAGI (reference sequence). V was cut by 0 bases and J by 10 bases, with 12 bases left in between.

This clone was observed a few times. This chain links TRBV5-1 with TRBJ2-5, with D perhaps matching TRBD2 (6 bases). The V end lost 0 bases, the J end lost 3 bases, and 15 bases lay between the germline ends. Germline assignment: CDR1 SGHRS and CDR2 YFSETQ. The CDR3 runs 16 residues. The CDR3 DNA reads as TGCGCCAGCAGCTTGGCCGCGTCTGCGGGGAAAGAGACCCAGTACTTC. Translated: CASSLAASAGKETQYF.

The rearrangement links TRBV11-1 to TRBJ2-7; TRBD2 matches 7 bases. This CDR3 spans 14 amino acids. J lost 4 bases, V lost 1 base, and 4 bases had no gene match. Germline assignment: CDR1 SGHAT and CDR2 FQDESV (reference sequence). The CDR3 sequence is CASSLGLAAYEQYF. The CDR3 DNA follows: TGTGCCAGCAGCTTAGGCCTAGCGGCGTACGAGCAGTACTTC.

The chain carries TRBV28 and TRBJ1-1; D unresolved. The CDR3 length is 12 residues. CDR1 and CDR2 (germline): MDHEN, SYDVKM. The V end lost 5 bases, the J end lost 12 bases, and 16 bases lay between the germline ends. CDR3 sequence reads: CASSIVMKVTFF. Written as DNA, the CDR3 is TGTGCCAGCAGTATAGTGATGAAGGTTACTTTCTTT. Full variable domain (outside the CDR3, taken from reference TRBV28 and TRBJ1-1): DVKVTQSSRYLVKRTGEKVFLECVQDMDHENMFWYRQDPGLGLRLIYFSYDVKMKEKGDIPEGYSVSREKKERFSLILESASTNQTSMYLCASSIVMKVTFFGQGTRLTVV.

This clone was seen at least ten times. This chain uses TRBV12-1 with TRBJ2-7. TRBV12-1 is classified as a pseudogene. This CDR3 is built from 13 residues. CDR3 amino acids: CASSPCPLDEQYF. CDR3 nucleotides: TGTGCCAGCAGCCCTTGTCCCTTGGACGAGCAGTACTTC.

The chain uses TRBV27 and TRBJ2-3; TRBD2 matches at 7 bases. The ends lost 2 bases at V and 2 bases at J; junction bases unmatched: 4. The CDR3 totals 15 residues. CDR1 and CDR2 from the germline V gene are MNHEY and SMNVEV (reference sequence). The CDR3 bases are TGTGCCAGCAGTTTAAGGCGGGAGCACACAGATACGCAGTATTTT. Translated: CASSLRREHTDTQYF.

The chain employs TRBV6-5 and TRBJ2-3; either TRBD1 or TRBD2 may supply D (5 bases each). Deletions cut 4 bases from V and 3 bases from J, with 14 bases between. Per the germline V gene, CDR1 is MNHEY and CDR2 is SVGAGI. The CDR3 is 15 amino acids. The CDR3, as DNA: TGTGCCAGCAGTTCCCGGGACCCAGAAACAGATACGCAGTATTTT. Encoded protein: CASSSRDPETDTQYF.